These 4 T cell receptor beta chains were all obtained from the same sample, sequenced in a study of molecular identifiers for immune sequencing clone quantification. Using its own MiXCR run on the PCR reads, TCRdb lists one record per CDR3 protein. This sample has tens of thousands of distinct CDR3 sequences, with 20% to 25% found just once. The sequenced material came from naive CD8+ T cells from blood, with Jurkat cell RNA spiked in. Specified subset: FACS-sorted CD8+CD4-CCR7+CD45RA+ naive T cells. These receptors all stem from a human donor in good health. Some libraries in this study had Jurkat cell RNA spiked in.

Ten or more counts support this clonotype. This sequence joins TRBV9 and TRBJ1-2; no reliable D call. This CDR3 spans 16 amino acids. Trimming pared 4 bases from V and 7 bases from J, leaving 23 bases between. The V gene's germline CDR1 is SGDLS and CDR2 YYNGEE. The CDR3 DNA follows: TGTGCCAGCAGCCCAGAGTCGAAGGGCAGCTTTTCTGGCTACACCTTC. The encoded protein is CASSPESKGSFSGYTF.

This clonotype appeared many times. Written as DNA, the CDR3 is TGTGCCAGCAGCTTAGGGCCCCAGGGGCAGGGGCTGACCGGGGAGCTGTTTTTT. Translating it yields CASSLGPQGQGLTGELFF. The chain employs TRBV7-6 and TRBJ2-2; possibly TRBD1 for D (6 bases). V was shortened by 1 base and J by 5 bases, with 20 bases between the two germline ends. This CDR3 has 18 amino acids. Germline loops: CDR1 SGHVS, CDR2 FNYEAQ.

With respect to this clonotype: A much bigger clone sits one base away, suggesting this may be a read error. The J gene is TRBJ2-3, the V gene TRBV7-8; no reliable D call. The germline gives CDR1 SGHVS, CDR2 FQNEAQ. Trimming pared 1 base from V and 4 bases from J, leaving 6 bases between. The CDR3 spans 13 residues. Written as DNA, the CDR3 is TGTGCCAGCAGCTTAGTTGGCGCAGATACGCAGTATTTT. This sequence encodes CASSLVGADTQYF.

This clonotype was recorded many times. The gene calls are TRBV6-2 or TRBV6-3 and TRBJ2-1; 7 bases line up with TRBD2. Per the germline V gene, CDR1 is MNHEY and CDR2 is SVGEGT. Unmatched junction bases numbered 4, after V lost 7 bases and J lost 7 bases. The CDR3 runs 12 residues. In nucleotides, the CDR3 is TGTGCCAGCACGATGGGAGGGAATGAGCAGTTCTTC. Protein sequence: CASTMGGNEQFF.